This T cell receptor beta chain was documented in a study of T cells in Graves' hyperthyroidism and ophthalmopathy. Study outcomes and limitations: A model built on 13 V-J features separated ophthalmopathy from stable hyperthyroidism. Most thyroid-expanded clonotypes above 0.001 were also found in blood.

This clonotype was counted a few times. Its antigen is unknown. TCR beta CDR3 regions were amplified from RNA. HTBI primers were employed in a first-round RT-PCR of the TCR CDR3. TCRdb reanalysed the multiplex PCR reads using MiXCR and keeps one entry per CDR3 protein. Of hundreds of thousands of distinct CDR3 sequences in the sample, over 35% were seen once. The CDR3 length is 15 residues. J gave up 3 bases and V 3 bases, and 6 bases lay outside the gene matches. The germline CDR1 and CDR2 sequences are SGDLS and YYNGEE. The origin of this receptor is a man between 18 and 29 years old with Graves' hyperthyroidism. The sample consisted of blood. The chain employs TRBV9 and TRBJ2-7; the match to TRBD2 covers 10 bases. This CDR3 is CASSASGGNDYEQYF. CDR3 nucleotides: TGTGCCAGCAGCGCTAGCGGGGGTAATGACTACGAGCAGTACTTC.